One sample yielded the 11 T cell receptor beta chains listed below, sequenced in a study of cytomegalovirus exposure and HLA in healthy donors. The PCR ran on 60 Vbeta and 13 Jbeta primers. TCRdb's table, derived via immunoSEQ multiplex PCR, lists solely in-frame clones and lacks some. The sample shows 75,000 to 100,000 clones, about 74% of them seen only once. The sample taken for sequencing was PBMCs. Receptor source: a man aged 55-75 years in good health and CMV-seropositive.

This rearrangement joins TRBV28 to TRBJ2-5; D not certain. The CDR3 contains 13 residues. CDR1 and CDR2 from the germline V gene are MDHEN and SYDVKM. V lost 5 bases to trimming and J lost 5 bases, with 12 bases between them. CDR3 sequence: CASSPRNRETQYF. For the CDR3, the DNA is TGTGCCAGCAGTCCCAGAAATCGTGAGACCCAGTACTTC.

V and J are TRBV27 and TRBJ2-2, with D perhaps TRBD1 (5 bases). This CDR3 has 16 amino acids. Germline V lookup: CDR1 MNHEY, CDR2 SMNVEV (reference sequence). Between the trimmed V and J ends, which lost 0 bases and 7 bases, there was a span of 15 bases. As DNA, the CDR3 is TGTGCCAGCAGTTTATCGCTGGGGCTCCACCTCGGGGAGCTGTTTTTT. This codes for CASSLSLGLHLGELFF.

In this sample, this clone turned up many times. The chain couples TRBV30 to TRBJ2-7, with TRBD1 matching 7 bases. The CDR3 loop spans 16 amino acids. Germline CDR1 is GTSNPN and CDR2 is SVGIG (reference sequence). The ends lost 4 bases at V and 4 bases at J; junction bases unmatched: 16. CDR3 amino acids: CAWTQTLDRFRYEQYF. In DNA, the CDR3 is TGTGCCTGGACCCAAACCCTGGACAGGTTTCGATACGAGCAGTACTTC.

The rearrangement uses TRBV4-3 and TRBJ1-5; TRBD1 might be the D (6 bases). The CDR3 extends over 17 amino acids. Between the trimmed V and J ends, which lost 0 bases and 4 bases, there was a span of 16 bases. The germline V gene encodes CDR1 LGHNA and CDR2 YSLEER. The CDR3 DNA reads as TGCGCCAGCAGCCAAGATATGCGACCCACAGGGAATCAGCCCCAGCATTTT. This encodes CASSQDMRPTGNQPQHF.

The chain joins TRBV4-2 to TRBJ1-2; D is undetermined. The CDR3 consists of 13 residues. In germline, CDR1 is LGHNA, CDR2 YNFKEQ. Trimming took off 0 bases at V and 8 bases at J, with 10 bases between the two ends. The CDR3 is CASSQDIERGYTF. CDR3 nucleotide sequence: TGTGCCAGCAGCCAAGATATAGAGAGGGGCTACACCTTC.

This clone came up once. At one of its ends the junction is not consistent with the germline gene, which may arise from a read error. The rearrangement joins TRBV28 to TRBJ2-7, with D possibly being TRBD1 (6 bases). There are 15 residues in the CDR3. Germline values: CDR1 MDHEN, CDR2 SYDVKM. The CDR3 region is CASSLSRGRGMGWNF. In DNA, the CDR3 is TGTGCCAGCAGTTTATCCCGCGGCAGGGGTATGGGTTGGAACTTC.

The chain couples TRBV5-6 to TRBJ1-5; TRBD1 is a possible D gene (6 bases). The CDR3 covers 15 residues. CDR1 is SGHDT and CDR2 is YYEEEE in the germline V gene. The V gene lost 4 bases and the J gene lost 5 bases, with 16 bases spanning the gap. Here the CDR3 DNA reads TGTGCCAGCAGCCTCGCTGACAGGACCGATCAGCCCCAGCATTTT. It encodes CASSLADRTDQPQHF.

The chain links TRBV25-1 to TRBJ1-5, with TRBD1 as a possible D gene (6 bases). The CDR3 has 14 residues. V gave up 6 bases and J gave up 5 bases, with 14 bases separating them. Germline CDR1 reads MGHDK; CDR2 reads SYGVNS. The CDR3 region is CASRGGGWDQPQHF. The CDR3 nucleotides read TGTGCCAGCAGGGGCGGGGGCTGGGATCAGCCCCAGCATTTT.

J is TRBJ2-7 and V is TRBV5-1; 7 nucleotides align to TRBD2. V shed 0 bases, J shed 3 bases, and the junction held 6 bases outside the gene matches. From germline, CDR1 is SGHRS and CDR2 YFSETQ. This CDR3 is built from 15 residues. The CDR3 DNA follows: TGCGCCAGCAGCTTGGAGGGAGGGTCAAGCTACGAGCAGTACTTC. This encodes CASSLEGGSSYEQYF. The full variable domain, with the rest looked up from reference TRBV5-1 and TRBJ2-7, is KAGVTQTPRYLIKTRGQQVTLSCSPISGHRSVSWYQQTPGQGLQFLFEYFSETQRNKGNFPGRFSGRQFSNSRSEMNVSTLELGDSALYLCASSLEGGSSYEQYFGPGTRLTVT.

Written as DNA, the CDR3 is TGTGCCAGCAGATCCCCTCGGGGGGGGCCCGGTGGCTACACCTTC. Translation: CASRSPRGGPGGYTF. V is TRBV28 and J is TRBJ1-2; D might be TRBD1 (6 bases). CDR3 length equals 15 residues. From germline, CDR1 is MDHEN and CDR2 SYDVKM. V lost 6 bases and J 7 bases, leaving 21 bases between the germline ends.

The J gene is TRBJ2-2, the V gene TRBV19; 8 bases map to TRBD1. CDR1 and CDR2 from the germline V gene are LNHDA and SQIVND (reference sequence). The CDR3 is 14 residues long. The V gene end was trimmed by 7 bases and the J gene end by 6 bases; junction bases not matched to a gene: 7. The CDR3 nucleotides are TGTGCCAGTAATGACAGGGGTAGGTCCGGGGAGCTGTTTTTT. It yields the protein CASNDRGRSGELFF.